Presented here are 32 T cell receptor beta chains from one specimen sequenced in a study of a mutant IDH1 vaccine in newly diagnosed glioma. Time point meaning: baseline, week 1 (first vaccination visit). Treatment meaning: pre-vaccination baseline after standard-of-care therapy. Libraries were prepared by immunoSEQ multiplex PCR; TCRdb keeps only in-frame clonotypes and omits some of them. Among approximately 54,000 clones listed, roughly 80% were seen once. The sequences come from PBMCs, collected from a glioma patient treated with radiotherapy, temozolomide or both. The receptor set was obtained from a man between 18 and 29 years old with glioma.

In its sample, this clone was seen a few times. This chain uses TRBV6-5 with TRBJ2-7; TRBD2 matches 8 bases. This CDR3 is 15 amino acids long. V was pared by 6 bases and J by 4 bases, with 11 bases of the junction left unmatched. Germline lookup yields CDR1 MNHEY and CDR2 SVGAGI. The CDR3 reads CASSSPGRGAYEQYF. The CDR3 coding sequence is TGTGCCAGCAGCTCTCCGGGGCGGGGGGCGTACGAGCAGTACTTC.

CDR3 nucleotides: TGTGCCAGCAGCTTAGTACGGAACTACGAGCAGTACTTC. Protein: CASSLVRNYEQYF. The V and J genes are TRBV13 and TRBJ2-7, with no clear D. The germline CDR1 and CDR2 sequences are PRHDT and FYEKMQ (reference sequence). This CDR3 has 13 residues. V was shortened by 1 base and J by 3 bases, with 7 bases between the two germline ends.

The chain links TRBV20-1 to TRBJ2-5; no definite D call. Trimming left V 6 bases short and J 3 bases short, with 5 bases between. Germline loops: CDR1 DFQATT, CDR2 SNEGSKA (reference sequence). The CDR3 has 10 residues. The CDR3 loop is CSAGEETQYF. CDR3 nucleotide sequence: TGCAGTGCGGGCGAAGAGACCCAGTACTTC.

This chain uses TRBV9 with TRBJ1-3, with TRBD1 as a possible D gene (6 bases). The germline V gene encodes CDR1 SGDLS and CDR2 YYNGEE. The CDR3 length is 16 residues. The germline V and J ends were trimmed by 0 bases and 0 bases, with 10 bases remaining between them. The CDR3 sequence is CASSVDRVGSGNTIYF. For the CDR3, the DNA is TGTGCCAGCAGCGTAGACAGGGTGGGCTCTGGAAACACCATATATTTT.

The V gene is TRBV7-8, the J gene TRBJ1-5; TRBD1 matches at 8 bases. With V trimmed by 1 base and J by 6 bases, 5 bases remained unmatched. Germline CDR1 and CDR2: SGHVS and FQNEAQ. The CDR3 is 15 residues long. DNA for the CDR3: TGTGCCAGCAGCTTAGGGACAGGGTATCTTCAGCCCCAGCATTTT. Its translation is CASSLGTGYLQPQHF.

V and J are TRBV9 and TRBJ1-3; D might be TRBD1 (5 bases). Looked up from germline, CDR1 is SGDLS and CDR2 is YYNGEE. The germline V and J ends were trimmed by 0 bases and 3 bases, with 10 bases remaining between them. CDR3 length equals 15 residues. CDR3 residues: CASSVDPGIGNTIYF. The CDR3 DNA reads TGTGCCAGCAGCGTAGACCCAGGGATTGGAAACACCATATATTTT.

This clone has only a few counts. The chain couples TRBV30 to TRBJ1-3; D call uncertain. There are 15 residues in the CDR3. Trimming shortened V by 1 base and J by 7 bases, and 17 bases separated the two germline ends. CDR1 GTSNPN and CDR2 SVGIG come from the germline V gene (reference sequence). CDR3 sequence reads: CAWSALTAARNTIYF. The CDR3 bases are TGTGCCTGGAGTGCCTTGACTGCCGCGAGGAACACCATATATTTT.

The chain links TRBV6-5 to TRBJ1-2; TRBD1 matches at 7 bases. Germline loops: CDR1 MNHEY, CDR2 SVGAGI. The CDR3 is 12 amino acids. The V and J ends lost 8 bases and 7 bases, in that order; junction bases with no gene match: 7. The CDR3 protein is CASFGGGGGYTF. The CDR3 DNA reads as TGTGCCAGCTTTGGAGGGGGCGGTGGCTACACCTTC.

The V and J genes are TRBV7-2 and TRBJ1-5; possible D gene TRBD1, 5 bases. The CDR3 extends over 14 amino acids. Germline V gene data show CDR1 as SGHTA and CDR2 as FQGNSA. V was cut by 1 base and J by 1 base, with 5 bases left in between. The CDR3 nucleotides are TGTGCCAGCAGCTTAGAGGGGAGCAATCAGCCCCAGCATTTT. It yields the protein CASSLEGSNQPQHF.

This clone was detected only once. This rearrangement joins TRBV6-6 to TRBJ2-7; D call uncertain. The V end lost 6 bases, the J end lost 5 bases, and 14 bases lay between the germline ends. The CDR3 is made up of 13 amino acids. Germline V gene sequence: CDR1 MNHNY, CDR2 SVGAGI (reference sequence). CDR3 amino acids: CASRHDPLDEQYF. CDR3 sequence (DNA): TGTGCCAGCAGACATGACCCTCTTGACGAGCAGTACTTC.

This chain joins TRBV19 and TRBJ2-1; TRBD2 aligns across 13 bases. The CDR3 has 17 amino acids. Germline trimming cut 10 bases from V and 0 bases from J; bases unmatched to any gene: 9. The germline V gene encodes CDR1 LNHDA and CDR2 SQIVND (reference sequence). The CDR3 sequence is CATRLAGGRSSYNEQFF. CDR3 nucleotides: TGTGCCACCCGACTAGCGGGAGGCCGGAGCTCCTACAATGAGCAGTTCTTC.

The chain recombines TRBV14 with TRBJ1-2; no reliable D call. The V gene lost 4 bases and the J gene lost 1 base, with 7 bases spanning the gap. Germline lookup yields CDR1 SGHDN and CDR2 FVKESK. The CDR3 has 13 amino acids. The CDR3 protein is CASSRPFNYGYTF. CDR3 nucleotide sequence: TGTGCCAGCAGCCGTCCATTTAACTATGGCTACACCTTC.

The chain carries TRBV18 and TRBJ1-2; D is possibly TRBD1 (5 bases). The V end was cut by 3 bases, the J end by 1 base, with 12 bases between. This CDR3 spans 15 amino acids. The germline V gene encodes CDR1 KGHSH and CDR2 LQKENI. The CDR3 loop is CASSPQDIHNYGYTF. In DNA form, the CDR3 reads TGTGCCAGCTCACCGCAGGACATCCATAACTATGGCTACACCTTC.

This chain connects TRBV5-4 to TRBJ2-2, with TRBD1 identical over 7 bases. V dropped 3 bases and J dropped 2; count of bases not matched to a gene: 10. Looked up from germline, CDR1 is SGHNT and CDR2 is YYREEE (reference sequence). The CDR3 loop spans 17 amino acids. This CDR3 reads CASSSWTGEFNTGELFF. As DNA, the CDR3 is TGTGCCAGCAGCTCGTGGACAGGAGAATTTAACACCGGGGAGCTGTTTTTT.

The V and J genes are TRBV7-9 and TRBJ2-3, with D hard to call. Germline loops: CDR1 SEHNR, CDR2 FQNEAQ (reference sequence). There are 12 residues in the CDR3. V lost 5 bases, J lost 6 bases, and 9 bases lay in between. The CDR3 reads CASSPQEDTQYF. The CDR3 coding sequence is TGTGCCAGCAGCCCGCAAGAGGATACGCAGTATTTT.

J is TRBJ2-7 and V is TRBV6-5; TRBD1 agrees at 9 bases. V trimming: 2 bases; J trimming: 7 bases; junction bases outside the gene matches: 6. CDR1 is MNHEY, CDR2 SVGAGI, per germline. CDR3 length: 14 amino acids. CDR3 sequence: CASSYPGQGREQYF. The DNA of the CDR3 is TGTGCCAGCAGTTACCCCGGACAGGGGAGGGAGCAGTACTTC.

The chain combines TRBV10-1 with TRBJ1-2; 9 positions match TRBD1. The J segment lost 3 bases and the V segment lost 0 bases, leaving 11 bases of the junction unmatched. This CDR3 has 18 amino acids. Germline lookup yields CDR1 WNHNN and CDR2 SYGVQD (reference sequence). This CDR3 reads CASSESPTGGHWYYGYTF. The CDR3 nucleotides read TGCGCCAGCAGTGAGTCCCCGACAGGGGGGCATTGGTACTATGGCTACACCTTC.

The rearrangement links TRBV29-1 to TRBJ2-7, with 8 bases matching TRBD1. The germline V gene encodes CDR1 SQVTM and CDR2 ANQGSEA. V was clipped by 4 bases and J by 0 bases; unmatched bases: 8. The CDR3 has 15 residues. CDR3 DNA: TGCAGCGTTGTTTATCGGGACAGGAGCTCCTACGAGCAGTACTTC. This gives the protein CSVVYRDRSSYEQYF.

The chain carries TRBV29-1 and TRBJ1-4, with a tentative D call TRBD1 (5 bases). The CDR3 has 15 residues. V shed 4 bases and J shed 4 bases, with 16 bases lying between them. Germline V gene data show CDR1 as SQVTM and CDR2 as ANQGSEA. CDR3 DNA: TGCAGCGTTGGCGCAGGGACGGGGGGTAATGAAAAACTGTTTTTT. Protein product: CSVGAGTGGNEKLFF.

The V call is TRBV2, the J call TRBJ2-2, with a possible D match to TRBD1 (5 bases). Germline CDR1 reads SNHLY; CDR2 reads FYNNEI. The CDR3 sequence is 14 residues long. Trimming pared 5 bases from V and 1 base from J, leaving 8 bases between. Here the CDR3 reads CASSPQENTGELFF. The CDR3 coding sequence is TGTGCCAGCAGTCCACAGGAGAACACCGGGGAGCTGTTTTTT.

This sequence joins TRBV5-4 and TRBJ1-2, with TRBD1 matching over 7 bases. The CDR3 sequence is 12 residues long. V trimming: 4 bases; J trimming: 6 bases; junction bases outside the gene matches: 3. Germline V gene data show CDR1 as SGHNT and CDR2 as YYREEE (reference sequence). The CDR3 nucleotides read TGTGCCAGCAGCCTGACAGGGAATGGCTACACCTTC. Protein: CASSLTGNGYTF.

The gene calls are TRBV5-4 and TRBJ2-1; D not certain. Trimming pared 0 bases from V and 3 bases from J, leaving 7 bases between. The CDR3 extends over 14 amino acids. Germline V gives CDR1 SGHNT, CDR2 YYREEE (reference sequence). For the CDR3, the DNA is TGTGCCAGCAGCTTGGACTCCCACTACAATGAGCAGTTCTTC. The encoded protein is CASSLDSHYNEQFF.

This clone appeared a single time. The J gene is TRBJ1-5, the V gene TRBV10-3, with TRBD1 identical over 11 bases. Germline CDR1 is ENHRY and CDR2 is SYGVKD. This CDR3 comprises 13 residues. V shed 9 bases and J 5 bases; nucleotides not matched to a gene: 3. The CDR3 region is CAIGQGADQPQHF. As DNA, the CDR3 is TGTGCCATTGGACAGGGGGCCGATCAGCCCCAGCATTTT.

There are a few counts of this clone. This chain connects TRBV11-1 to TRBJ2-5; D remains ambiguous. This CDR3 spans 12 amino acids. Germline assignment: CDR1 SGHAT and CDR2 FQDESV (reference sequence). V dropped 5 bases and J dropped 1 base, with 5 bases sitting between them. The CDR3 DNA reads TGTGCCAGCAGCGCTATCCAAGAGACCCAGTACTTC. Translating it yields CASSAIQETQYF.

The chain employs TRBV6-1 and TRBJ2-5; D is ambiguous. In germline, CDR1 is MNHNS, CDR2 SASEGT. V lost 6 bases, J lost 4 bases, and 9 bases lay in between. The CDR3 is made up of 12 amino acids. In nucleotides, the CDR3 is TGTGCCAGCAGGCGGACCCGAGAGACCCAGTACTTC. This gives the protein CASRRTRETQYF.

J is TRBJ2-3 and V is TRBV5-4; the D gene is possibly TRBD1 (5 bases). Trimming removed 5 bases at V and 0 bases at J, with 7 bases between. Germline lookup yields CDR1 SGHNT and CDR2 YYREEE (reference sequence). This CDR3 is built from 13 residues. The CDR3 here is CASSRQSTDTQYF. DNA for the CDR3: TGTGCCAGCAGTCGACAGAGCACAGATACGCAGTATTTT.

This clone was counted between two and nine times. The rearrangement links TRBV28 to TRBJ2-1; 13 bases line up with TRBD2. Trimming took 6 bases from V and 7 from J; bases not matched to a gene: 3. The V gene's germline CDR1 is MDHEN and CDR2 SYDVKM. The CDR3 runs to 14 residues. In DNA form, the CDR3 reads TGTGCCAGCAGACCGGGACTAGCGGGGAATGAGCAGTTCTTC. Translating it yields CASRPGLAGNEQFF. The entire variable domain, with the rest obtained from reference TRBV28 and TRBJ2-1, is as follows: DVKVTQSSRYLVKRTGEKVFLECVQDMDHENMFWYRQDPGLGLRLIYFSYDVKMKEKGDIPEGYSVSREKKERFSLILESASTNQTSMYLCASRPGLAGNEQFFGPGTRLTVL.

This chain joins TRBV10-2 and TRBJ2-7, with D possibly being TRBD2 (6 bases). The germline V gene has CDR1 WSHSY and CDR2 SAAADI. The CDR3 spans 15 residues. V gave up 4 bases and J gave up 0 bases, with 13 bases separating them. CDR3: CASSVVWDSSYEQYF. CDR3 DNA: TGCGCCAGCAGTGTAGTCTGGGACTCCTCCTACGAGCAGTACTTC.

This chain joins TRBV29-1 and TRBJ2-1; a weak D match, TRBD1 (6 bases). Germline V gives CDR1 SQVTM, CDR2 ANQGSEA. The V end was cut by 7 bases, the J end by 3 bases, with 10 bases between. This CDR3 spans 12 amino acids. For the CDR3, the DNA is TGCAGCGATCAACAGGGCTACAATGAGCAGTTCTTC. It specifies CSDQQGYNEQFF.

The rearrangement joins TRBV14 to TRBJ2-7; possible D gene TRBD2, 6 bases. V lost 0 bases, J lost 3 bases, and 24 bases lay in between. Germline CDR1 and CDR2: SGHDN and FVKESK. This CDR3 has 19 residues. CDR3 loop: CASSQDRRGSGSRYYEQYF. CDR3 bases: TGTGCCAGCAGCCAAGATCGACGGGGGTCCGGCAGCAGGTACTACGAGCAGTACTTC.

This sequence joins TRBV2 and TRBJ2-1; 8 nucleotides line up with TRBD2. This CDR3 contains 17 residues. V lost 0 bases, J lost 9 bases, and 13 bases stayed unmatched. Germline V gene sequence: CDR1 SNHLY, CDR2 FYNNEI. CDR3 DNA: TGTGCCAGCAGTGAAGCGACCTTCAGCGGGGGACCAAGTGAGCAGTTCTTC. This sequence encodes CASSEATFSGGPSEQFF.

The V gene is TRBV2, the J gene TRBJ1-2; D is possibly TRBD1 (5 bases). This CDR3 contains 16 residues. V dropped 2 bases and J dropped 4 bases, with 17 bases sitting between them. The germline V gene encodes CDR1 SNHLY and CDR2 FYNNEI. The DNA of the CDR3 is TGTGCCAGCAGTGAATTAGGGGAAAGTTCTGCCTATGGCTACACCTTC. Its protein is CASSELGESSAYGYTF.